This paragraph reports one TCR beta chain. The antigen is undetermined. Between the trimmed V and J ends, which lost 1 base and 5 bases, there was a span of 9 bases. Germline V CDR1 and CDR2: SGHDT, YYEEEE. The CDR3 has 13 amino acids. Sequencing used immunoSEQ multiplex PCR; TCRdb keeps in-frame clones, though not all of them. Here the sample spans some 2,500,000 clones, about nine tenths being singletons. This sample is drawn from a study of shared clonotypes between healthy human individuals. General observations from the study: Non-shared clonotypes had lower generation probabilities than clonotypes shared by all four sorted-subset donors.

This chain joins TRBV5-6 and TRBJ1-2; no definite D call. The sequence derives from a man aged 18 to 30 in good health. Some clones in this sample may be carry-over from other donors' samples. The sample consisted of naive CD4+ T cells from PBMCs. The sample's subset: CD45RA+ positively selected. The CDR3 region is CASSLQALYGYTF. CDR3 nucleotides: TGTGCCAGCAGCTTGCAGGCCCTTTATGGCTACACCTTC.